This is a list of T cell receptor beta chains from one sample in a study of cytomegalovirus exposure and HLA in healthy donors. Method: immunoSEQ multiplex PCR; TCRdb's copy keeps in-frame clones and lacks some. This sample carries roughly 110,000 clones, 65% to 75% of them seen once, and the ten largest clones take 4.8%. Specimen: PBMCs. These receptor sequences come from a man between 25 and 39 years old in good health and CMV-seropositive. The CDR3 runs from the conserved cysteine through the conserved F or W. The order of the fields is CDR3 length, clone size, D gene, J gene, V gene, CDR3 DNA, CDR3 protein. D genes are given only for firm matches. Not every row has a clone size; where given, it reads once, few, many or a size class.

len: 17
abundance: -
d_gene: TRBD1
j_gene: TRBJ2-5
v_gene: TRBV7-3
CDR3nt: TGTGCCAGCAGCCGCGGGTGGGCAGGGGGTAGCCTAGAGACCCAGTACTTC
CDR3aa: CASSRGWAGGSLETQYF

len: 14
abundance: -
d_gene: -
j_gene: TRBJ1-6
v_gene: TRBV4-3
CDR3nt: TGCGCCAGCAGGGCAGGGGTAAGGGATTCACCCCTCCACTTT
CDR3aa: CASRAGVRDSPLHF

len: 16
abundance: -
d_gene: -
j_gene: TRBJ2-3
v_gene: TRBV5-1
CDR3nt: TGCGCCAGCAGCCCGGGACATTCGTCTGGCACAGATACGCAGTATTTT
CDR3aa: CASSPGHSSGTDTQYF

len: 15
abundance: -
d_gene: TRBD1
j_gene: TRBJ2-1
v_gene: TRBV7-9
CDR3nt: TGTGCCAGCAGCTTAGCACAGGGGCGTAACAATGAGCAGTTCTTC
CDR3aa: CASSLAQGRNNEQFF

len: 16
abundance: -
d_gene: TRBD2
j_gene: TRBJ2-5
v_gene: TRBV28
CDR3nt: TGTGCCAGCAGTGTATTGGGGGGGACCAGACAAGAGACCCAGTACTTC
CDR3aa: CASSVLGGTRQETQYF

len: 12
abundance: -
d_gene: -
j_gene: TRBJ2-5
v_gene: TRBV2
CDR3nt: TGTGCCAGCCGGGACTTATCGGAGACCCAGTACTTC
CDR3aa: CASRDLSETQYF

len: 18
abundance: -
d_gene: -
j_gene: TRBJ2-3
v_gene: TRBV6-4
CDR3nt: TGTGCCAGCAGTGAAAGGGGGGGGCTCGACTCTAGCACAGATACGCAGTATTTT
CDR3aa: CASSERGGLDSSTDTQYF

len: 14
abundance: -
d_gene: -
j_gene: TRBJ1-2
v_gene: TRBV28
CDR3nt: TGTGCCAGCCTGGCCTTCGGAGGCGCGAGGGGCTACACCTTC
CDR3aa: CASLAFGGARGYTF

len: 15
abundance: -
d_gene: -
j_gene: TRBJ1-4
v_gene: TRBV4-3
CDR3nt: TGCGCCAGCAGCCAAGAATTAGGGCGGGGTGAAAAACTGTTTTTT
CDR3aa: CASSQELGRGEKLFF

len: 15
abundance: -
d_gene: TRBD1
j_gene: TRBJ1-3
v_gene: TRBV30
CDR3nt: TGTGCCTGGAAGAGACAGGGTACTCCTGGAAACACCATATATTTT
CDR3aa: CAWKRQGTPGNTIYF

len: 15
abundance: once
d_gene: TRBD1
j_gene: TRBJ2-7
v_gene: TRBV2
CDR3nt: TGTGCCAGCGGACGTAGACAGGGGGGGATGTACGAGCAGTACTTC
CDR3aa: CASGRRQGGMYEQYF

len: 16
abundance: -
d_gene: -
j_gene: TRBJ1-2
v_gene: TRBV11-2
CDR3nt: TGTGCCAGCAGCTTAGGCTCGGGGGTTTTTAGCTATGGCTACACCTTC
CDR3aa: CASSLGSGVFSYGYTF

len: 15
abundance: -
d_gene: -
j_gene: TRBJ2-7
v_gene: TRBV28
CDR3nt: TGTGCCAGCAGTTTATTCGGACAGAATACCTACGAGCAGTACTTC
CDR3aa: CASSLFGQNTYEQYF

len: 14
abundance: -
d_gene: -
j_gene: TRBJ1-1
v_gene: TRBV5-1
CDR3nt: TGCGCCAGCAGCTTGGGCGGCGCGGGCACTGAAGCTTTCTTT
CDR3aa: CASSLGGAGTEAFF

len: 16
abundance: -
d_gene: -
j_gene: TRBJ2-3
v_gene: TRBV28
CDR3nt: TGTGCCAGCAGTTTAGGGCCCAAGGGGGGCACAGATACGCAGTATTTT
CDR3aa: CASSLGPKGGTDTQYF

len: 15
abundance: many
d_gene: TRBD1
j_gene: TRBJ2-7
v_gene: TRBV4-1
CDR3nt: TGCGCCAGCAGCCAAATGACAGGGTCTTGGTACGAGCAGTACTTC
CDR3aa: CASSQMTGSWYEQYF

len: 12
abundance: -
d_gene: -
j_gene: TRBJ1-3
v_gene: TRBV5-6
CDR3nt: TGTGCCAGTGGCGAGGGTGGAAACACCATATATTTT
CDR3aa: CASGEGGNTIYF

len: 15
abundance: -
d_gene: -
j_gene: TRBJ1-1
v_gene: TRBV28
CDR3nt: TGTGCCAGCAGTTTAGGGGCCCGACAGTACACTGAAGCTCTCTTT
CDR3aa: CASSLGARQYTEALF

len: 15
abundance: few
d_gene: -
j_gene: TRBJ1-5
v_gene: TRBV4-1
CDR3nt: TGCGCCAGCAGCCAAACCTTCAGGGAGGAGCAGCCCCAGCATTTT
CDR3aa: CASSQTFREEQPQHF

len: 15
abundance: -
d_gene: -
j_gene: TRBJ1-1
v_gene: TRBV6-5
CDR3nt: TGTGCCAGCAGTTACTCGGGGGGGCCCAACACTGAAGCTTTCTTT
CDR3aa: CASSYSGGPNTEAFF

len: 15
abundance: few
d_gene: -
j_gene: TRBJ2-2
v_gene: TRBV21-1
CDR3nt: TGTGCCAGCAGGTATTGGGGGCTTGGACCCGGGGAGCTGTTTTTT
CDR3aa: CASRYWGLGPGELFF

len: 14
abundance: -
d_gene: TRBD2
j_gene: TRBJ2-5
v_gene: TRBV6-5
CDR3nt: TGTGCCAGCAGCCCGATGGGACTAGCGGGGGGGCAGTACTTC
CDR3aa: CASSPMGLAGGQYF

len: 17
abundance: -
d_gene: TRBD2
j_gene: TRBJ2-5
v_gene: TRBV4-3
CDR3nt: TGCGCCAGCAGCCAAGCCCGGGGCGGGGGGGCCGGAGAGACCCAGTACTTC
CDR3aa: CASSQARGGGAGETQYF

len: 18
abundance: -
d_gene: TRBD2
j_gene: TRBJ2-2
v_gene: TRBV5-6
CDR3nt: TGTGCCAGCAGCTTGGGTTTTAGCGGGGGCCCGAACACCGGGGAGCTGTTTTTT
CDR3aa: CASSLGFSGGPNTGELFF

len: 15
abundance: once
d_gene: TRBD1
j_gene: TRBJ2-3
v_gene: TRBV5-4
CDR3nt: TGTGCCAGCAGCCGGGACAGGGAGAACACAGATACGCAGTATTTT
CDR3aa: CASSRDRENTDTQYF

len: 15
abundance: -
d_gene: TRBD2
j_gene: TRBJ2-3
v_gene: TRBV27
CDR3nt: TGTGCCAGCAGCCTCGGGGGGGGCTACACAGATACGCAGTATTTT
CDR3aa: CASSLGGGYTDTQYF

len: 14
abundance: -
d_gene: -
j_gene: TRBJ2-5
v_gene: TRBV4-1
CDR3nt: TGCGCCAGCAGCCAAGGTAACAGGGCAGAGACCCAGTACTTC
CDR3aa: CASSQGNRAETQYF